These 4 T cell receptor beta chains originate from one sample sequenced in a study of blood T cell repertoires in COVID-19. This table comes from immunoSEQ multiplex PCR, and its TCRdb copy is limited to in-frame clones, with some not included. The sample has around 250,000 clones; over 75% are singletons. The specimen sequenced was peripheral blood. The receptors were gathered from a man over 45 with active or convalescent COVID-19.

This clone was recorded once. The chain carries TRBV6-2 or TRBV6-3 and TRBJ1-5; D remains unclear. Trimming stripped 2 bases from V and 9 bases from J, with 8 bases between. The CDR3 is 12 amino acids. Germline CDR1 reads MNHEY; CDR2 reads SVGEGT. The CDR3 DNA reads as TGTGCCAGCAGTTACGCCGGAGGGCCCCAGCATTTT. Amino acid sequence: CASSYAGGPQHF.

This rearrangement joins TRBV28 to TRBJ2-1; 8 bases align to TRBD2. The CDR3 runs 15 residues. V was pared by 6 bases and J by 5 bases, with 9 bases of the junction left unmatched. CDR1 is MDHEN and CDR2 is SYDVKM in the germline V gene. CDR3 DNA sequence: TGTGCCAGCAGCCCCTCGGGAGCGGGAGACAATGAGCAGTTCTTC. Encoded protein: CASSPSGAGDNEQFF.

This chain links TRBV29-1 with TRBJ1-1, with 8 positions matching TRBD1. This CDR3 region has 13 residues. V shed 2 bases, J shed 6 bases, and the junction held 5 bases outside the gene matches. Germline CDR1 reads SQVTM; CDR2 reads ANQGSEA. The CDR3 loop reads CSVESAGGPEAFF. The CDR3 DNA is TGCAGCGTTGAAAGTGCAGGGGGCCCTGAAGCTTTCTTT.

J is TRBJ2-5 and V is TRBV7-3; 8 bases line up with TRBD2. CDR1 and CDR2 from the germline V gene are SGHTA and FQGTGA. The V gene end was trimmed by 5 bases and the J gene end by 13 bases; junction bases not matched to a gene: 15. The CDR3 runs to 14 residues. This chain's CDR3 is CASSLGTSQATWYF. The CDR3 bases are TGTGCCAGCAGCCTGGGGACTAGTCAGGCAACCTGGTACTTC.